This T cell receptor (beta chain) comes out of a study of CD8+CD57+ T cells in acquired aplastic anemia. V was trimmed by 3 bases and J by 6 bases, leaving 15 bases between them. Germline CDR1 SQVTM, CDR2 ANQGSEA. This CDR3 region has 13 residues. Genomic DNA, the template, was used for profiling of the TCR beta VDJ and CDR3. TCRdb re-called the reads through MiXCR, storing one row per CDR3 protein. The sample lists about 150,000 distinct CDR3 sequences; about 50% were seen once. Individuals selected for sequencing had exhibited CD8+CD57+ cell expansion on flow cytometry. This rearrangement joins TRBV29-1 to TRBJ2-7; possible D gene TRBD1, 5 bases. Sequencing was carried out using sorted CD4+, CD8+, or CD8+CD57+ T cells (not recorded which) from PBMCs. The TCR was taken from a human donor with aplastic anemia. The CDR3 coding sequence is TGCAGCGTTGACGGAGCAGGGTTTGCCGAGCAGTACTTC. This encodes CSVDGAGFAEQYF.